This TCR beta chain was identified during a study of PD-1 blockade in classical Hodgkin lymphoma. Only in-frame clones appear in the TCRdb table, and some are missing; sequencing was by immunoSEQ multiplex PCR. The sample includes about 5,100 clones, approximately 62% of them seen just once. This clone has a handful of counts. Its antigen is not identified. Germline CDR1 is LNHDA and CDR2 is SQIVND (reference sequence). The CDR3 sequence is 15 residues long. V shed 3 bases, J shed 6 bases, and the junction held 6 bases outside the gene matches. Study observations and caveats: Reports indicated that newly diagnosed patients had lower baseline TCR diversity than healthy donors did.

As for time point: cycle 4 day 1 (C4D1), after less than seven weeks of nivolumab. Exposure to brentuximab vedotin varied, and each patient had relapsed following autologous stem cell transplantation. Thawed PBMCs were subjected to magnetic negative selection, which yielded isolated CD8+ T cells. The source material was CD8+ T cells from blood, sampled before the fourth cycle of nivolumab. The sequence came from a human donor with classical Hodgkin lymphoma. This chain links TRBV19 with TRBJ2-1; 9 nucleotides agree with TRBD2. The CDR3, as DNA: TGTGCCAGTAGTATCCTGACTAGCGGACGCAATGAGCAGTTCTTC. Encoded protein: CASSILTSGRNEQFF.